This T cell receptor (beta chain) was profiled in a study of CXCR3-negative and CXCR3-positive naive CD8 T cells. As regards this clonotype: Its antigen is currently unknown.

Findings and limits, study-wide: Naive CXCR3-positive cells had TRB CDR3s more hydrophobic than those of CXCR3-negative naive cells. Naive CXCR3-positive and CXCR3-negative cells shared similar TRBV-TRBJ usage, unlike memory cells.

Via 5' RACE with UMI labels, TRB cDNA libraries were prepared. From the 5' RACE reads, TCRdb lists one entry per CDR3 protein and no DNA. The listing records some 150,000 distinct CDR3 sequences. The source is a human donor in good health. Some clones in this sample may be carry-over from other donors' samples. The material sequenced was naive CXCR3+ CD8+ T cells from blood. Sample subset: CD45RO-CCR7+CD27+CD95- naive CD8+ T cells expressing CXCR3 (TNR3+).

CDR3 residues: CSVETGTSGGEQYF. This rearrangement joins TRBV29-1 to TRBJ2-7; there is no DNA to check the TCRdb D call of TRBD2. The CDR3 extends over 14 amino acids. Germline values: CDR1 SQVTM, CDR2 ANQGSEA.